These 31 T cell receptor beta chains were all obtained from the same sample, sequenced in a study of cytomegalovirus exposure and HLA in healthy donors. With 60 Vbeta and 13 Jbeta primers, the PCR was carried out. Data came from immunoSEQ multiplex PCR; TCRdb stores just in-frame clones and leaves some out. The sample shows fewer than 250,000 clones, almost 80% of them seen only once. The sample comprised PBMCs. Every receptor here comes from a male donor in good health and CMV-seronegative.

The chain combines TRBV10-1 with TRBJ2-2; D not resolved. The CDR3 covers 13 residues. V was shortened by 5 bases and J by 3 bases, with 7 bases between the two germline ends. CDR1 and CDR2 from the germline V gene are WNHNN and SYGVQD (reference sequence). In nucleotides, the CDR3 is TGCGCCAGCAGTCCTGAGTACACCGGGGAGCTGTTTTTT. The encoded protein is CASSPEYTGELFF.

The chain uses TRBV28 and TRBJ2-7, with TRBD2 matching over 7 bases. The CDR3 length is 13 residues. CDR1 and CDR2 (germline): MDHEN, SYDVKM. V lost 7 bases to trimming and J lost 4 bases; unmatched junction nucleotides: 7. Here the CDR3 reads CASTGEGWYEQYF. CDR3 nucleotide sequence: TGTGCCAGCACGGGGGAGGGGTGGTACGAGCAGTACTTC. The complete variable domain, with remaining parts taken from reference TRBV28 and TRBJ2-7, reads DVKVTQSSRYLVKRTGEKVFLECVQDMDHENMFWYRQDPGLGLRLIYFSYDVKMKEKGDIPEGYSVSREKKERFSLILESASTNQTSMYLCASTGEGWYEQYFGPGTRLTVT.

This clone showed up just a few times. The rearrangement joins TRBV30 to TRBJ1-1; TRBD1 might be the D (5 bases). The V gene lost 1 base and the J gene lost 0 bases, with 6 bases spanning the gap. CDR3 length: 13 amino acids. Per germline, CDR1 GTSNPN and CDR2 SVGIG (reference sequence). CDR3 bases: TGTGCCTGGAGTGGACAGTTGAACACTGAAGCTTTCTTT. This gives the protein CAWSGQLNTEAFF. Full variable domain (rest looked up from reference TRBV30 and TRBJ1-1): SQTIHQWPATLVQPVGSPLSLECTVEGTSNPNLYWYRQAAGRGLQLLFYSVGIGQISSEVPQNLSASRPQDRQFILSSKKLLLSDSGFYLCAWSGQLNTEAFFGQGTRLTVV.

This clone came up a few times. The V gene is TRBV27, the J gene TRBJ1-1; perhaps TRBD1 as D (6 bases). The CDR3 loop spans 15 amino acids. V lost 0 bases to trimming and J lost 2 bases, with 10 bases between them. Looked up from germline, CDR1 is MNHEY and CDR2 is SMNVEV (reference sequence). As DNA, the CDR3 is TGTGCCAGCAGTTTATCATACAGGGATAACACTGAAGCTTTCTTT. This encodes CASSLSYRDNTEAFF.

J is TRBJ2-3 and V is TRBV6-1; 7 bases are a match to TRBD1. This CDR3 has 13 residues. Germline V gene data show CDR1 as MNHNS and CDR2 as SASEGT. V lost 10 bases and J lost 3; bases outside the gene matches: 7. DNA for the CDR3: TGTGCCAACAGGGGTGAGAGGACAGATACGCAGTATTTT. Translated: CANRGERTDTQYF.

J is TRBJ2-3 and V is TRBV19, with D tentatively TRBD1 (6 bases). CDR1 and CDR2 (germline): LNHDA, SQIVND (reference sequence). Trimming removed 5 bases at V and 0 bases at J, with 12 bases between. The CDR3 sequence is 15 residues long. CDR3 residues: CASSGGAGSTDTQYF. DNA for the CDR3: TGTGCCAGTAGTGGGGGCGCAGGGAGCACAGATACGCAGTATTTT.

V and J are TRBV18 and TRBJ2-1; TRBD2 matches 8 bases. After removal of 0 bases from V and 2 bases from J, the junction contained 0 bases not matched to a gene. The germline V gene encodes CDR1 KGHSH and CDR2 LQKENI. The CDR3 is 15 amino acids. CDR3 sequence (DNA): TGTGCCAGCTCACCACCCGGGGGGGCCTACAATGAGCAGTTCTTC. This sequence encodes CASSPPGGAYNEQFF.

This rearrangement joins TRBV5-1 to TRBJ1-1; 8 bases are a match to TRBD1. The CDR3 has 14 residues. V shed 3 bases and J 2 bases; nucleotides not matched to a gene: 3. Per germline, CDR1 SGHRS and CDR2 YFSETQ. This CDR3 is CASSWGQANTEAFF. CDR3 bases: TGCGCCAGCAGCTGGGGACAGGCCAACACTGAAGCTTTCTTT.

This clone has only a few counts. The rearrangement uses TRBV18 and TRBJ1-2, with TRBD1 identical over 10 bases. The J segment lost 6 bases and the V segment lost 3 bases, leaving 4 bases of the junction unmatched. This CDR3 spans 14 amino acids. Germline V lookup: CDR1 KGHSH, CDR2 LQKENI. CDR3 nucleotide sequence: TGTGCCAGCTCACCGACAGGGGGCACGGATGGCTACACCTTC. This encodes CASSPTGGTDGYTF. The whole variable domain, remainder taken from reference TRBV18 and TRBJ1-2, is NAGVMQNPRHLVRRRGQEARLRCSPMKGHSHVYWYRQLPEEGLKFMVYLQKENIIDESGMPKERFSAEFPKEGPSILRIQQVVRGDSAAYFCASSPTGGTDGYTFGSGTRLTVV.

The rearrangement joins TRBV19 to TRBJ2-1; 14 bases are a match to TRBD2. Trimming removed 3 bases from V and 7 bases from J; junction bases left unmatched: 5. The CDR3 is 16 residues long. Germline V gene data show CDR1 as LNHDA and CDR2 as SQIVND (reference sequence). CDR3 nucleotide sequence: TGTGCCAGTAGTATTATGGGGACTAGCGGGAGTAATGAGCAGTTCTTC. Translating it yields CASSIMGTSGSNEQFF.

The CDR3 reads CATSRAGGPNTEAFF. In DNA form, the CDR3 reads TGTGCCACCAGCAGAGCGGGGGGTCCGAACACTGAAGCTTTCTTT. The gene calls are TRBV15 and TRBJ1-1, with D tentatively TRBD1 (5 bases). V dropped 1 base and J dropped 1 base, with 10 bases sitting between them. Germline assignment: CDR1 LNHNV and CDR2 YYDKDF (reference sequence). The CDR3 is 15 amino acids. The full variable domain, in which reference TRBV15 and TRBJ1-1 provide the parts outside the CDR3, is DAMVIQNPRYQVTQFGKPVTLSCSQTLNHNVMYWYQQKSSQAPKLLFHYYDKDFNNEADTPDNFQSRRPNTSFCFLDIRSPGLGDTAMYLCATSRAGGPNTEAFFGQGTRLTVV.

This clone appeared once. The rearrangement links TRBV9 to TRBJ2-7; 10 positions agree with TRBD2. The CDR3 spans 15 residues. Germline loops: CDR1 SGDLS, CDR2 YYNGEE. V dropped 3 bases and J dropped 2; count of bases not matched to a gene: 5. The CDR3 reads CASSAGAGGPYEQYF. As DNA, the CDR3 is TGTGCCAGCAGCGCCGGAGCGGGAGGGCCCTACGAGCAGTACTTC.

The chain joins TRBV28 to TRBJ2-7; no definite D call. Trimming pared 3 bases from V and 7 bases from J, leaving 10 bases between. The CDR3 runs to 12 residues. Germline V gene lookup returns CDR1 MDHEN and CDR2 SYDVKM. Written as DNA, the CDR3 is TGTGCCAGCAGTTTTCTGACCGGGGAGCAGTACTTC. It specifies CASSFLTGEQYF.

The chain carries TRBV5-6 and TRBJ2-7; the D gene is possibly TRBD1 (6 bases). The CDR3 runs 16 residues. CDR1 is SGHDT, CDR2 YYEEEE, per germline. Trimming left V 1 base short and J 7 bases short, with 21 bases between. DNA for the CDR3: TGTGCCAGCAGCTTGTTGCAGATGGCCAGGGGCGGGGAGCAGTACTTC. Protein: CASSLLQMARGGEQYF.

The rearrangement uses TRBV19 and TRBJ2-7; 7 nucleotides agree with TRBD1. This CDR3 comprises 15 residues. Germline trimming cut 4 bases from V and 2 bases from J; bases unmatched to any gene: 8. Germline values: CDR1 LNHDA, CDR2 SQIVND (reference sequence). The CDR3 sequence: CASSNKGQRTYEQYF. Written as DNA, the CDR3 is TGTGCCAGTAGTAACAAGGGACAGCGGACCTACGAGCAGTACTTC.

V gene TRBV6-5 combines with J gene TRBJ1-5; D is unresolved. The length of the CDR3 is 13 residues. Trimming took off 6 bases at V and 7 bases at J, with 13 bases between the two ends. Germline loops: CDR1 MNHEY, CDR2 SVGAGI. The CDR3 bases are TGTGCCAGCAGGTCGGCGCGGGGACAGCCCCAGCATTTT. Protein product: CASRSARGQPQHF.

The V and J genes are TRBV6-1 and TRBJ2-5; TRBD2 is a possible D gene (5 bases). CDR1 and CDR2 from the germline V gene are MNHNS and SASEGT. The CDR3 is 13 amino acids. The V end lost 6 bases, the J end lost 1 base, and 9 bases lay between the germline ends. CDR3 bases: TGTGCCAGCAGACCCGGACTCCAAGAGACCCAGTACTTC. This gives the protein CASRPGLQETQYF.

The V call is TRBV2, the J call TRBJ2-5; D not certain. This CDR3 spans 12 amino acids. The V gene's germline CDR1 is SNHLY and CDR2 FYNNEI. V was trimmed by 7 bases and J by 4 bases, leaving 10 bases between them. CDR3: CASNTLLETQYF. CDR3 coding DNA: TGTGCCAGCAACACCCTTCTAGAGACCCAGTACTTC.

In DNA form, the CDR3 reads TGTGCCAGCAATGGCAACGAGCAGTACTTC. This sequence encodes CASNGNEQYF. The V and J genes are TRBV6-5 and TRBJ2-7; the D is unclear. V lost 7 bases and J lost 5, with 6 bases in between. Germline loops: CDR1 MNHEY, CDR2 SVGAGI. The CDR3 covers 10 residues.

The chain joins TRBV19 to TRBJ2-5; 9 nucleotides agree with TRBD1. The germline V gene has CDR1 LNHDA and CDR2 SQIVND (reference sequence). This CDR3 contains 14 residues. With 6 bases clipped from V and 1 base from J, the junction kept 3 bases outside the gene matches. This CDR3 reads CASRQTGGQETQYF. The DNA for the CDR3 is TGTGCCAGTAGACAGACAGGGGGCCAAGAGACCCAGTACTTC.

This chain links TRBV5-1 with TRBJ2-1; D gene uncertain. The germline V gene has CDR1 SGHRS and CDR2 YFSETQ. Trimming left V 1 base short and J 3 bases short, with 5 bases between. The CDR3 is 13 residues long. CDR3 in amino acids: CASSLIDYNEQFF. For the CDR3, the DNA is TGCGCCAGCAGCTTGATAGACTACAATGAGCAGTTCTTC.

This clone was seen only a few times. V and J are TRBV28 and TRBJ2-1, with a weak D call TRBD1 (6 bases). Trimming left V 5 bases short and J 3 bases short, with 17 bases between. The CDR3 extends over 16 amino acids. Looked up from germline, CDR1 is MDHEN and CDR2 is SYDVKM. Here the CDR3 DNA reads TGTGCCAGCAGTCCCAGGGGCCCGGTAGTCTACAATGAGCAGTTCTTC. It encodes CASSPRGPVVYNEQFF.

The chain couples TRBV5-1 to TRBJ2-7, with D tentatively TRBD2 (5 bases). CDR3 length: 14 amino acids. V lost 2 bases, J lost 5 bases, and 14 bases lay in between. Germline loops: CDR1 SGHRS, CDR2 YFSETQ. CDR3 nucleotide sequence: TGCGCCAGCAGCTTTAGGTTTGGACTGGACGAGCAGTACTTC. As protein: CASSFRFGLDEQYF.

The V gene is TRBV27, the J gene TRBJ2-5, with 8 bases that match TRBD2. The J call may be mistaken, given a closer DNA end match to TRBJ2-7. CDR1 and CDR2 (germline): MNHEY, SMNVEV (reference sequence). The CDR3 has 14 residues. The CDR3 region has the DNA TGTGCCAGCAGTTCGGGACTAGGGTTCTACGAGCAGTACTTC. Translated: CASSSGLGFYEQYF.

In regard to this clone: One end of the junction fails to match germline, which may point to a read error. V and J are TRBV7-9 and TRBJ1-3, with D unresolved. The germline V gene has CDR1 SEHNR and CDR2 FQNEAQ (reference sequence). This CDR3 has 12 residues. For the CDR3, the DNA is TGTTCCAGCAGCTCCAACCGCGGGACCATATATTTT. It translates to CSSSSNRGTIYF.

The chain's CDR3 is CASSTPGEVDGYTF. In DNA form, the CDR3 reads TGTGCCAGCAGTACCCCTGGGGAGGTGGATGGCTACACCTTC. The chain uses TRBV28 and TRBJ1-2; D is uncertain. Germline CDR1 MDHEN, CDR2 SYDVKM. This CDR3 is 14 amino acids long. The germline V and J ends were trimmed by 5 bases and 6 bases, with 16 bases remaining between them.

This clone came up a few times. J is TRBJ1-1 and V is TRBV29-1; D unresolved. Deletions cut 4 bases from V and 4 bases from J, with 10 bases between. CDR1 is SQVTM, CDR2 ANQGSEA, per germline. The CDR3 contains 12 residues. This CDR3 reads CSVARSGTEAFF. The CDR3 DNA reads TGCAGCGTTGCAAGGAGTGGCACTGAAGCTTTCTTT.

The J gene is TRBJ2-3, the V gene TRBV9, with D perhaps matching TRBD1 (6 bases). V was clipped by 0 bases and J by 2 bases, with 13 bases between them. This CDR3 is built from 16 residues. Germline loops: CDR1 SGDLS, CDR2 YYNGEE. CDR3 DNA sequence: TGTGCCAGCAGCGTAGGGGGGCCGGGGCTCACAGATACGCAGTATTTT. This codes for CASSVGGPGLTDTQYF.

The rearrangement uses TRBV11-2 and TRBJ2-7; 13 bases line up with TRBD2. V trimming: 5 bases; J trimming: 1 base; junction bases outside the gene matches: 11. CDR1 SGHAT and CDR2 FQNNGV come from the germline V gene. This CDR3 comprises 18 residues. The CDR3 region has the DNA TGTGCCAGCAGCCTGGGGACTAGCGGGACCATCCCTTCCTACGAGCAGTACTTC. This gives the protein CASSLGTSGTIPSYEQYF.

The chain has TRBV7-3 and TRBJ2-2, with D maybe TRBD1 (5 bases). Trimming cost V 4 bases and J 2 bases, with 8 bases left between them. Germline CDR1 and CDR2: SGHTA and FQGTGA. The CDR3 length is 14 residues. The CDR3 region has the DNA TGTGCCAGCAGCTATCAGGGTAACACCGGGGAGCTGTTTTTT. Protein: CASSYQGNTGELFF.

The chain links TRBV25-1 to TRBJ1-2; D uncertain. Germline V gene data show CDR1 as MGHDK and CDR2 as SYGVNS. V was cut by 4 bases and J by 7 bases, with 13 bases left in between. The length of the CDR3 is 13 residues. CDR3 sequence (DNA): TGTGCCAGCAGTGGCCCTATGGTAGTTGGCTACACCTTC. It specifies CASSGPMVVGYTF.